Below, 2 T cell receptor beta chains from the same sample are listed, as sequenced in a study of cytomegalovirus exposure and HLA in healthy donors (TCRdb year 2017). Receptor amplification or capture employed the immunoSEQ multiplex PCR assay. For the multiplex PCR, a mixture combining 60 forward primers for TCR Vbeta segments and 13 reverse primers for TCR Jbeta segments was used. As stored in TCRdb, this immuneACCESS dataset retains in-frame rearrangements with V and J assigned. A fraction of the clones does not appear; measured against another copy, unresolved V genes explain less than half of the discrepancy, and the remainder lacks a known reason. Recorded for this sample are 200,000 or so clones; under 90% of them occurred a single time. The leading ten clones occupy over 1% of the sample. Material for sequencing was PBMCs. The receptors were gathered from a human donor in good health.

V and J are TRBV7-9 and TRBJ2-7; TRBD1 matches 8 bases. The ends lost 4 bases at V and 3 bases at J; junction bases unmatched: 11. Germline-derived CDR1 and CDR2 are SEHNR and FQNEAQ (reference sequence). The CDR3 contains 16 residues. The chain's CDR3 is CASSSNDRGSYYEQYF. Here the CDR3 DNA reads TGTGCCAGCAGCTCGAACGACAGGGGCTCTTACTACGAGCAGTACTTC.

This sequence joins TRBV7-8 and TRBJ2-4, with D perhaps matching TRBD2 (6 bases). V lost 5 bases and J 3 bases, leaving 11 bases between the germline ends. This CDR3 is built from 14 residues. CDR1 and CDR2 (germline): SGHVS, FQNEAQ. The CDR3 DNA reads TGTGCCAGCAGCCGGGACTCCCTCAAAAACATTCAGTACTTC. Translated: CASSRDSLKNIQYF.